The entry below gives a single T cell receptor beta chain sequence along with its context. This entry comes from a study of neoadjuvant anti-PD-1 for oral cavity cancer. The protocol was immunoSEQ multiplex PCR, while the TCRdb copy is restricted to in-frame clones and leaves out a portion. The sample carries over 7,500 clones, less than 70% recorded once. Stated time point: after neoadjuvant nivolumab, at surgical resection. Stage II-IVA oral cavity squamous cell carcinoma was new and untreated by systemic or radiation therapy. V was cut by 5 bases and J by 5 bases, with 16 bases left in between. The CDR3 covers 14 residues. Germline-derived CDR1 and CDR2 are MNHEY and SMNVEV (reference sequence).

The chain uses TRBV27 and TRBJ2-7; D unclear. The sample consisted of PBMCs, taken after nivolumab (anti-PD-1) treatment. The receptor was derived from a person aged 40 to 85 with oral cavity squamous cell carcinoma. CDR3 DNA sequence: TGTGCCAGCAGTCGGACGTATGGGATACACGAGCAGTACTTC. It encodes CASSRTYGIHEQYF.